The rows below give T cell receptor beta chains drawn from one sample of a study of cytomegalovirus exposure and HLA in healthy donors. Profiled with immunoSEQ multiplex PCR; TCRdb holds only in-frame clones, not every one. The table lists 140,000 to 150,000 clones, roughly four fifths of them singletons. Sample: PBMCs. The source is a woman in her fifties or sixties in good health and CMV-seropositive. CDR3s include the opening cysteine and the closing phenylalanine or tryptophan. The order of the fields is clone size, D gene, V gene, J gene, CDR3 protein, CDR3 DNA. D genes are given only for firm matches. Some rows mark clone size as missing; the rest say once, few, many or name a class of expanded clone.

>few|TRBD1|TRBV6-6|TRBJ2-1
CASRPLGTGGSNEQFF
TGTGCCAGCAGACCTTTAGGGACAGGGGGTAGTAATGAGCAGTTCTTC
>once|TRBD2|TRBV7-2|TRBJ2-7
CASSLTTSGGYEQYF
TGTGCCAGCAGCTTAACCACTAGCGGAGGCTACGAGCAGTACTTC
>NA|NA|TRBV10-3|TRBJ2-1
CAISEGGLTEQFF
TGTGCCATCAGTGAGGGGGGACTCACTGAGCAGTTCTTC
>NA|TRBD1|TRBV14|TRBJ1-2
CASSPMGRTGEF
TGTGCCAGCAGCCCGATGGGCCGGACAGGGGAATTC
>NA|TRBD1|TRBV6-5|TRBJ1-2
CASSNAGGLYGYTF
TGTGCCAGCAGTAACGCAGGGGGACTCTATGGCTACACCTTC
>NA|NA|TRBV15|TRBJ1-3
CATSSEDNSGNTIYF
TGTGCCACCAGCAGTGAGGACAACTCTGGAAACACCATATATTTT
>NA|TRBD1|TRBV4-1|TRBJ1-1
CASSLDRANTEAFF
TGCGCCAGCAGCCTCGACAGGGCGAACACTGAAGCTTTCTTT
>NA|TRBD2|TRBV9|TRBJ2-7
CASSVGNSGSLQYF
TGTGCCAGCAGCGTAGGCAATAGCGGGAGCTTGCAGTACTTC
>few|NA|TRBV9|TRBJ2-2
CASSVGGLGRPNTGELFF
TGTGCCAGCAGCGTAGGGGGTTTGGGGCGGCCGAACACCGGGGAGCTGTTTTTT
>NA|NA|TRBV15|TRBJ1-6
CATSRDNVQGKGYNSPLHF
TGTGCCACCAGCAGAGATAATGTCCAGGGCAAAGGGTATAATTCACCCCTCCACTTT
>NA|NA|TRBV4-1|TRBJ2-7
CASSQGAEINF
TGCGCCAGCAGCCAAGGGGCAGAAATTAACTTC
>NA|NA|TRBV30|TRBJ1-2
CAWMRGDYGYTF
TGTGCCTGGATGCGGGGGGACTATGGCTACACCTTC
>NA|TRBD1|TRBV5-8|TRBJ2-7
CASSSPGQNYEQYF
TGTGCCAGCAGCTCCCCGGGACAGAACTACGAGCAGTACTTC
>NA|NA|TRBV4-3|TRBJ2-3
CASSQDFAGTFTDTQYF
TGCGCCAGCAGCCAAGATTTTGCGGGAACTTTCACAGATACGCAGTATTTT
>once|NA|TRBV30|TRBJ2-7
CAWSATDYEQYF
TGTGCCTGGAGTGCGACAGATTACGAGCAGTACTTC
>NA|TRBD2|TRBV6-6|TRBJ2-7
CASISANPAGGYEQYF
TGTGCCAGCATCTCCGCGAACCCGGCGGGAGGCTACGAGCAGTACTTC
>NA|NA|TRBV28|TRBJ2-5
CASSLSRRGGTQYF
TGTGCCAGCAGTTTATCCCGCAGGGGTGGGACCCAGTACTTC
>NA|TRBD1|TRBV6-5|TRBJ2-1
CASSRPTGDEQFF
TGTGCCAGCAGTCGCCCAACAGGGGATGAGCAGTTCTTC
>NA|TRBD1|TRBV28|TRBJ1-1
CASSPGTADQAFF
TGTGCCAGCAGTCCTGGGACAGCCGACCAAGCTTTCTTT
>NA|NA|TRBV2|TRBJ1-5
CASSDSSNQPQHF
TGTGCCAGCAGTGATAGCAGCAATCAGCCCCAGCATTTT
>NA|TRBD1|TRBV7-9|TRBJ2-2
CASSWGTDGELFF
TGTGCCAGCAGCTGGGGGACAGACGGGGAGCTGTTTTTT
>NA|NA|TRBV6-5|TRBJ2-7
CASSPLRGTYEQYF
TGTGCCAGCAGTCCCCTCCGGGGTACGTACGAGCAGTACTTC
>once|NA|TRBV29-1|TRBJ2-2
CSPDLSGSHGELFF
TGCAGCCCAGATCTATCAGGGTCCCACGGGGAGCTGTTTTTT
>NA|TRBD2|TRBV4-2|TRBJ2-1
CASSQDTSGSGNEQFF
TGTGCCAGCAGCCAAGATACTAGCGGGAGCGGTAATGAGCAGTTCTTC
>NA|NA|TRBV4-1|TRBJ1-1
CASSQEEAGGTEAFF
TGCGCCAGCAGCCAAGAAGAGGCGGGAGGGACTGAAGCTTTCTTT
>NA|NA|TRBV7-9|TRBJ2-2
CASSLARDTGELFF
TGTGCCAGCAGCTTAGCGCGGGACACCGGGGAGCTGTTTTTT
>NA|NA|TRBV11-3|TRBJ2-3
CASSERKWDTQYF
TGTGCCAGCAGTGAGAGAAAGTGGGATACGCAGTATTTT
>NA|NA|TRBV6-1|TRBJ1-2
CASSEAWAGYGYTF
TGTGCCAGCAGTGAAGCTTGGGCAGGCTATGGCTACACCTTC
>NA|TRBD2|TRBV19|TRBJ2-2
CASSTLLTGLAGRAGELFF
TGTGCCAGTAGTACACTATTAACGGGACTAGCGGGAAGAGCCGGGGAGCTGTTTTTT
>NA|NA|TRBV6-4|TRBJ1-1
CASSEQVNTEAFF
TGTGCCAGCAGCGAACAGGTGAACACTGAAGCTTTCTTT
>NA|TRBD2|TRBV5-1|TRBJ2-7
CASSLLAGGPYEQYF
TGCGCCAGCAGCTTGTTAGCGGGAGGCCCCTACGAGCAGTACTTC
>once|TRBD1|TRBV11-3|TRBJ1-1
CASSPRQGPTEAFF
TGTGCCAGCAGCCCCCGACAGGGTCCAACTGAAGCTTTCTTT
>once|NA|TRBV7-9|TRBJ2-1
CASSSLTGQRGYNEQFF
TGTGCCAGCAGCTCGTTAACAGGGCAAAGGGGCTACAATGAGCAGTTCTTC
>NA|NA|TRBV7-2|TRBJ2-7
CASSPGSSSYEQYF
TGTGCCAGCAGCCCAGGGTCCAGCTCCTACGAGCAGTACTTC
>NA|NA|TRBV19|TRBJ1-1
CASSTYRKNTEAFF
TGTGCCAGTAGTACTTACAGAAAGAACACTGAAGCTTTCTTT
>NA|NA|TRBV9|TRBJ1-1
CASSVGRANTEAFF
TGTGCCAGCAGCGTGGGCAGGGCCAACACTGAAGCTTTCTTT
>NA|TRBD2|TRBV14|TRBJ2-2
CASSLFPSARERAGELFF
TGTGCCAGCAGCCTGTTTCCATCGGCGCGGGAGAGAGCCGGGGAGCTGTTTTTT
>NA|NA|TRBV7-9|TRBJ2-3
CASSPPSRSTDTQYF
TGTGCCAGCAGCCCCCCCTCTAGAAGCACAGATACGCAGTATTTT
>NA|TRBD1|TRBV15|TRBJ2-7
CATSRTGVGEQYF
TGTGCCACCAGCAGGACAGGGGTGGGCGAGCAGTACTTC
>NA|NA|TRBV30|TRBJ2-2
CAWTGRGTGELFF
TGTGCCTGGACTGGTCGCGGGACCGGGGAGCTGTTTTTT